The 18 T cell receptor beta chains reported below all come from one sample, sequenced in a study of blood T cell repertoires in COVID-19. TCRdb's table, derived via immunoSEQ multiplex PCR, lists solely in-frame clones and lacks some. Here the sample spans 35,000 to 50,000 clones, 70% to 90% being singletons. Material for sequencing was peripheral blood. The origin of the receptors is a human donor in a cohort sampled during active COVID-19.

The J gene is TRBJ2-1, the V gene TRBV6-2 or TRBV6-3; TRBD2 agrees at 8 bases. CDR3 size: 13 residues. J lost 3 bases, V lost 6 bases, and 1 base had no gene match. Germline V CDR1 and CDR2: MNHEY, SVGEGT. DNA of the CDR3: TGTGCCAGCAGCCTAGCGGGCTACAATGAGCAGTTCTTC. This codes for CASSLAGYNEQFF.

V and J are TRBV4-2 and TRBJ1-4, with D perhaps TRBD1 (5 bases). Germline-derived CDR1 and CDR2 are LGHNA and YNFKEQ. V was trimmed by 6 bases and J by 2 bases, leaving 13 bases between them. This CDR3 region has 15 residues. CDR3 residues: CASRVGAPTNEKLFF. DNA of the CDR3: TGTGCCAGCAGGGTTGGGGCACCCACTAATGAAAAACTGTTTTTT.

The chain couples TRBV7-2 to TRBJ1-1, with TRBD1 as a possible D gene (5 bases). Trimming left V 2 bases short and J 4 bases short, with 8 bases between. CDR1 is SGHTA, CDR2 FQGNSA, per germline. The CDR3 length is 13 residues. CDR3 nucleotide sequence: TGTGCCAGCAGCTTATGGGGGGGCACTGAAGCTTTCTTT. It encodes CASSLWGGTEAFF.

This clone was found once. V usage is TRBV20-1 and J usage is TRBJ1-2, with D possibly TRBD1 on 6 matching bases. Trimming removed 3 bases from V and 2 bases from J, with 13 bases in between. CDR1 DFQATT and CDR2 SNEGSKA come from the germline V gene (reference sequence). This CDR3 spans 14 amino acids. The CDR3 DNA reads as TGCAGTGCTAGTGTCCCTACAGGGAACTATGGCTACACCTTC. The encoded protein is CSASVPTGNYGYTF.

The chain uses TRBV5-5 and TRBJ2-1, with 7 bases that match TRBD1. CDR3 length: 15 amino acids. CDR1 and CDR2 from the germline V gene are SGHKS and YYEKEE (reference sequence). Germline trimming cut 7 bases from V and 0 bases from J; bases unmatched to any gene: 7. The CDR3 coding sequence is TGTGCCAGCGACTCGGGACAGAGCTCCTACAATGAGCAGTTCTTC. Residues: CASDSGQSSYNEQFF.

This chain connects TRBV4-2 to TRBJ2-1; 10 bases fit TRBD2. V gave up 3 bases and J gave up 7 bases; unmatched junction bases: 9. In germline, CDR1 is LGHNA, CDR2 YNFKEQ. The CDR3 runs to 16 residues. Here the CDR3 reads CASSHPETSGTNEQFF. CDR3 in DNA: TGTGCCAGCAGCCACCCGGAAACTAGCGGGACAAATGAGCAGTTCTTC.

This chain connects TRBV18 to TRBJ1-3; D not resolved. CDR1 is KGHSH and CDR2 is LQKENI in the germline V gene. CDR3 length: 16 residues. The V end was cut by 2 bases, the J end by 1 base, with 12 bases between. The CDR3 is CASSPVQDLSGNTIYF. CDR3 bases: TGTGCCAGCTCACCAGTTCAGGATTTATCTGGAAACACCATATATTTT. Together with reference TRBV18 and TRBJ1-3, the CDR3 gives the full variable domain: NAGVMQNPRHLVRRRGQEARLRCSPMKGHSHVYWYRQLPEEGLKFMVYLQKENIIDESGMPKERFSAEFPKEGPSILRIQQVVRGDSAAYFCASSPVQDLSGNTIYFGEGSWLTVV.

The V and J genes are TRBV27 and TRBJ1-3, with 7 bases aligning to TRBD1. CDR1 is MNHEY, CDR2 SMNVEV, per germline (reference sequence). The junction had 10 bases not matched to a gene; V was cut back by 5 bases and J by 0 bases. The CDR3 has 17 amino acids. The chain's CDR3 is CASSPRPTGTSGNTIYF. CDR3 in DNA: TGTGCCAGCAGTCCCCGGCCGACAGGGACCTCTGGAAACACCATATATTTT.

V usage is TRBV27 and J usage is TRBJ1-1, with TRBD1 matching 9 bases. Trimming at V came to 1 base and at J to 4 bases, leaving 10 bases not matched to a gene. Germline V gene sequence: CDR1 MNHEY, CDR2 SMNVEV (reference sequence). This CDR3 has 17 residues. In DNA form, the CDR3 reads TGTGCCAGCAGTTTATACATGACAGGGGGGTCGGTCACTGAAGCTTTCTTT. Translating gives CASSLYMTGGSVTEAFF.

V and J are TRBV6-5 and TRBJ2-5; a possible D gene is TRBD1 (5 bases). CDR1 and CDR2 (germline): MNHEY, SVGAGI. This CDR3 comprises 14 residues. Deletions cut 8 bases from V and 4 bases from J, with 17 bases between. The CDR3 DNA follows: TGTGCCAGCCAAACCCTCAGGGTCGGAGAGACCCAGTACTTC. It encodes CASQTLRVGETQYF.

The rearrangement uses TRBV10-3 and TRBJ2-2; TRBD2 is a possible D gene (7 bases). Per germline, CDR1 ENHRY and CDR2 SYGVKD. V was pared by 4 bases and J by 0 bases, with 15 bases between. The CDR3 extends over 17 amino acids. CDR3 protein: CAISGGLGGTNTGELFF. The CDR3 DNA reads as TGTGCCATCAGTGGGGGGCTGGGAGGGACGAACACCGGGGAGCTGTTTTTT.

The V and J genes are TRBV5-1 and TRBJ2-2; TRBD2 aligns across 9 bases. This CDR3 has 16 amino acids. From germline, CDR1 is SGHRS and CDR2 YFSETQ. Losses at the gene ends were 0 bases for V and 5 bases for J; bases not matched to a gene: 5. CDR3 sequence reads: CASSLGIAGATGELFF. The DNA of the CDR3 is TGCGCCAGCAGCTTGGGGATAGCGGGGGCTACCGGGGAGCTGTTTTTT.

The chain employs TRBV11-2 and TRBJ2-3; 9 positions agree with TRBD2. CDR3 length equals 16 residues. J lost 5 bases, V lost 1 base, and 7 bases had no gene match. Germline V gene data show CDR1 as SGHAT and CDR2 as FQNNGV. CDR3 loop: CASSLVSSGVIDTQYF. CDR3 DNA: TGTGCCAGCAGCTTAGTATCTAGCGGGGTGATAGATACGCAGTATTTT.

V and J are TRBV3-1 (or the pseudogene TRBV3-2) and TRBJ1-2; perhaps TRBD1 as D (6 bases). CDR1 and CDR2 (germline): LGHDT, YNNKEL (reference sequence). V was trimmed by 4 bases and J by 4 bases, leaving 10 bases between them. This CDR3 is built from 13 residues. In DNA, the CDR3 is TGTGCCAGCAGCCTGGGACAAATCTATGGCTACACCTTC. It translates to CASSLGQIYGYTF.

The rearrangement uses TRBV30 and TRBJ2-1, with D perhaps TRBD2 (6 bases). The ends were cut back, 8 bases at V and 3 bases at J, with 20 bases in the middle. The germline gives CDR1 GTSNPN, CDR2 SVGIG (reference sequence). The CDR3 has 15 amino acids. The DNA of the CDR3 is TGTGCCCGAACCTACGGGACTGCTAACTACAATGAGCAGTTCTTC. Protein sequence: CARTYGTANYNEQFF.

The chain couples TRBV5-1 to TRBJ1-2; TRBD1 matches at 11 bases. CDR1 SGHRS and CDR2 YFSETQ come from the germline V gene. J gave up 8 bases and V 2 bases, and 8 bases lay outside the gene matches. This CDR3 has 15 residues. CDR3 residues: CASSLPGTGGEGYTF. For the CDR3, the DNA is TGCGCCAGCAGCTTACCGGGGACAGGGGGAGAAGGCTACACCTTC.

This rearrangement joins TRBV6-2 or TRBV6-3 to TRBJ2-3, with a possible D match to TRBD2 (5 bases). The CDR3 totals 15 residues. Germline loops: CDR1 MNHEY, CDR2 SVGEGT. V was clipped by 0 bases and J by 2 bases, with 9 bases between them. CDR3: CASSYSGLATDTQYF. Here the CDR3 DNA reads TGTGCCAGCAGTTACTCCGGGCTAGCCACAGATACGCAGTATTTT.

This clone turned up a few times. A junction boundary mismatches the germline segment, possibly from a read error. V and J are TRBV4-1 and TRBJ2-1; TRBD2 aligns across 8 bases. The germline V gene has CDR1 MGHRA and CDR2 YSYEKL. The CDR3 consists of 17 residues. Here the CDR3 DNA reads TGCGCCAGCAGCCAAGTAGATCTAGGACTAGCCTACGATGAGCAGTTCTTC. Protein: CASSQVDLGLAYDEQFF.